These T cell receptor beta chains were read from a single sample in a study of chemoradiotherapy in HPV16-positive cancers. Data came from immunoSEQ multiplex PCR; TCRdb stores just in-frame clones and leaves some out. This sample carries roughly 70,000 clones, 88% of them seen once, and the ten largest clones take 4% to 4.5%. The source was blood, collected from a patient who underwent chemoradiotherapy. The receptors originated from a human donor with HPV-associated anogenital cancer. The CDR3 runs from the conserved cysteine through the conserved F or W. The D gene is left open where the match is weak. Where a row states a size, it is once, few, many or the class of an expanded clone; other rows omit it.

TRBV4-1,TRBD1,TRBJ2-1,NA,TGCGCCAGCAGCCAAGCGACAGGGGTATCCTACAATGAGCAGTTCTTC,CASSQATGVSYNEQFF
TRBV28,TRBD1,TRBJ1-5,NA,TGTGCCAGCAGTTCTCCGGGACAGGTGGGCCAGCCCCAGCATTTT,CASSSPGQVGQPQHF
TRBV5-4,TRBD2,TRBJ2-7,NA,TGTGCCAGCAGCTCTTTGTCCCGGGACTACACCTACGAGCAGTACTTC,CASSSLSRDYTYEQYF
TRBV7-9,NA,TRBJ1-1,NA,TGTGCCAGCAGCTTAAGCGCACCGCTGATGAACACTGAAGCTTTCTTT,CASSLSAPLMNTEAFF
TRBV14,NA,TRBJ2-7,NA,TGTGCCAGCAGCCAAGATTTCGGGCCAAGGGAGCAGTACTTC,CASSQDFGPREQYF
TRBV5-6,NA,TRBJ1-1,NA,TGTGCCAGCAGCGGGGGACTTTTCGAAAACACTGAAGCTTTCTTT,CASSGGLFENTEAFF
TRBV16,NA,TRBJ1-2,NA,TGTGCCAGCAGCCGCTACGGTCAGGGAGGGGGCTACACCTTC,CASSRYGQGGGYTF
TRBV19,TRBD1,TRBJ2-3,NA,TGTGCCAGTAGTATCGCCAGGGGGTCCGTAGATACGCAGTATTTT,CASSIARGSVDTQYF
TRBV7-9,TRBD1,TRBJ1-2,NA,TGTGCCAGCAGCTTTCTAGACAGGGCGGACTATGGCTACACCTTC,CASSFLDRADYGYTF
TRBV6-5,TRBD1,TRBJ1-2,NA,TGTGCCAGCAGTAAGGACAGGACAAACTATGGCTACACCTTC,CASSKDRTNYGYTF
TRBV4-1,NA,TRBJ1-2,NA,TGCGCCAGCAGCCAAGAACCCCGGACCGTGGGGCATGGCTACACCTTC,CASSQEPRTVGHGYTF
TRBV28,NA,TRBJ1-5,NA,TGTGCCAGCAGTTTGGAGGCAGCGAGGCAGCCCCAGCATTTT,CASSLEAARQPQHF
TRBV7-8,NA,TRBJ1-6,NA,TGTGCCAGCAGCTTAGCGAATTCGGCGAGCTCCTATAATTCACCCCTCCACTTT,CASSLANSASSYNSPLHF
TRBV19,TRBD2,TRBJ2-5,NA,TGTGCCAGTAGTATTATTGCGGGGGGGCAAGAGACCCAGTACTTC,CASSIIAGGQETQYF
TRBV5-1,NA,TRBJ2-1,NA,TGCGCCAGCAGCGCAGCCAACTACTACAATGAGCAGTTCTTC,CASSAANYYNEQFF
TRBV6-6,NA,TRBJ2-7,few,TGTGCCAGCAGCTCGTTGTACGAGCAGTACTTC,CASSSLYEQYF
TRBV15,NA,TRBJ1-1,NA,TGTGCCACCAGCAGAGAGGGGGCAGGGAGGGGAATGAACACTGAAGCTTTCTTT,CATSREGAGRGMNTEAFF
TRBV6-1,NA,TRBJ2-3,few,TGTGCCAGCAACGACCCTCCCAGCTGGCATACGCAGTATTTT,CASNDPPSWHTQYF
TRBV19,TRBD1,TRBJ1-4,NA,TGTGCCAGTAGCCCGGACAGGGGAGTAACTAATGAAAAACTGTTTTTT,CASSPDRGVTNEKLFF
TRBV19,TRBD1,TRBJ1-2,NA,TGTGCCAGTAGGGTGGCTTCGGGACAGGGGAACTATGGCTACACCTTC,CASRVASGQGNYGYTF
TRBV18,TRBD1,TRBJ2-7,NA,TGTGCCAGCTCACCAGATGTCACAGGGGTGGGGACCGAGCAGTACTTC,CASSPDVTGVGTEQYF
TRBV19,NA,TRBJ1-1,NA,TGTGCCAGTACCCCTTCCAATCCTCCAGGGTACACTGAAGCTTTCTTT,CASTPSNPPGYTEAFF
TRBV7-2,TRBD2,TRBJ2-1,NA,TGTGCCAGCAGCTTGGGACTAGCGGGGGCTACCGGGTCCTACAATGAGCAGTTCTTC,CASSLGLAGATGSYNEQFF
TRBV6-5,TRBD1,TRBJ2-2,NA,TGTGCCAGCAGTTACTCTGGGACAGGGCGGTCTGGGGAGCTGTTTTTT,CASSYSGTGRSGELFF
TRBV27,NA,TRBJ1-5,NA,TGTGCCAGCAGTTTATCGATCAGGGTTGATCAGCCCCAGCATTTT,CASSLSIRVDQPQHF
TRBV13,NA,TRBJ1-2,once,TGTGCCAGCAGCTTAGGCACCCCACAGGGCTATGGCTACACCTTC,CASSLGTPQGYGYTF
TRBV11-1,NA,TRBJ2-7,NA,TGTGCCAGCAGCTTAGCCCAGGGGCGTGAGCAGTACTTC,CASSLAQGREQYF
TRBV16,NA,TRBJ1-1,NA,TGTGCCAGCAGCCACGTCTCGGGGGACACTGAAGCTTTCTTT,CASSHVSGDTEAFF
TRBV7-9,NA,TRBJ2-7,NA,TGTGCCAGCGGGGGCATTTCCTACGAGCAGTACTTC,CASGGISYEQYF
TRBV5-1,TRBD1,TRBJ2-7,NA,TGCGCCAGCAGGCCCGGGACAGGGAACTACGAGCAGTACTTC,CASRPGTGNYEQYF
TRBV10-1,NA,TRBJ2-7,NA,TGCGCCAGCAGTGAAAGCTCGGTGGGGGAGCAGTACTTC,CASSESSVGEQYF
TRBV29-1,NA,TRBJ1-1,NA,TGCAGCGACCTCCAAGGGGGGGGTGAAGCTTTCTTT,CSDLQGGGEAFF
TRBV6-1,TRBD2,TRBJ2-1,NA,TGTGCCAGCAGCTTCGGGACTAGCGGGTACAATGAGCAGTTCTTC,CASSFGTSGYNEQFF
TRBV30,NA,TRBJ1-5,NA,TGTGCCTGGAGTGGCCGGGGGGGGGCTGGCAATCAGCCCCAGCATTTT,CAWSGRGGAGNQPQHF
TRBV27,TRBD1,TRBJ1-6,NA,TGTGCCAGCAGTTCCGGACAGGGGTTTAATTCACCCCTCCACTTT,CASSSGQGFNSPLHF
TRBV19,TRBD1,TRBJ2-5,NA,TGTGCCAGTAGTAAGGGACAGGGGGCGTCATCTCAAGAGACCCAGTACTTC,CASSKGQGASSQETQYF
TRBV28,NA,TRBJ1-4,NA,TGTGCCAGCAGTTCGATGGGGGAGGTGGATGAAAAACTGTTTTTT,CASSSMGEVDEKLFF
TRBV21-1,NA,TRBJ2-5,NA,TGTGCCAGCAGCAAATGGGGGTTTTGCCCGTACCAAGAGACCCAGTACTTC,CASSKWGFCPYQETQYF
TRBV7-2,NA,TRBJ2-7,NA,TGTGCCAGCAGCTTAGTAGGTGAGCAGTACTTC,CASSLVGEQYF
TRBV10-3,TRBD2,TRBJ2-1,NA,TGTGCCATCAGTGACAGCGGGGGGGCGGGTGAGCAGTTCTTC,CAISDSGGAGEQFF